The clone carrying this T cell receptor beta chain was recorded a few times. This sample stems from a study of T-cell reconstitution after alpha-beta-depleted transplantation in children. Germline V gene sequence: CDR1 SGHTA, CDR2 FQGNSA. The CDR3 extends over 15 amino acids. V lost 5 bases, J lost 2 bases, and 15 bases lay in between. A library of TCRbeta sequences, prepared with unique molecular identifiers, was generated. TCRdb processed the PCR reads anew with MiXCR; each CDR3 protein has one entry. The sample holds about 610,000 distinct CDR3 sequences, 8% to 11% seen once. The sequencing here drew on PBMCs from the stem cell graft donor, taken from the stem cell graft. The TCR sequence derives from a human donor who donated a stem cell graft to a child with acute myeloid leukemia. The chain employs TRBV7-2 and TRBJ2-5, with D maybe TRBD1 (5 bases). CDR3 bases: TGTGCCAGCAGCCAACTTCAAAAGGGGCAAGAGACCCAGTACTTC. This encodes CASSQLQKGQETQYF.